The 21 T cell receptor beta chains reported below all come from one sample, sequenced in a study of blood T cell repertoires in COVID-19. Sequencing was performed with immunoSEQ multiplex PCR; in TCRdb, only in-frame clones are kept and a portion is missing. Among approximately 160,000 clones listed, around 80% were seen once. Sequencing input: PBMCs or T cells enriched from blood (not recorded which). The receptors were sampled from a man in his fifties or sixties who had recovered from COVID-19.

The chain couples TRBV20-1 to TRBJ2-7; possible D gene TRBD2, 5 bases. V dropped 6 bases and J dropped 5 bases, with 11 bases sitting between them. CDR3 length: 11 residues. Germline V gene sequence: CDR1 DFQATT, CDR2 SNEGSKA (reference sequence). The CDR3 DNA reads TGCAGTGCCACGAGCGGCCACGAGCAGTACTTC. It translates to CSATSGHEQYF.

The rearrangement joins TRBV7-9 to TRBJ1-5, with D hard to call. V was shortened by 4 bases and J by 2 bases, with 9 bases between the two germline ends. The CDR3 is made up of 14 amino acids. Per the germline V gene, CDR1 is SEHNR and CDR2 is FQNEAQ (reference sequence). The CDR3 here is CASSSPQGNQPQHF. Written as DNA, the CDR3 is TGTGCCAGCAGCTCCCCTCAGGGCAATCAGCCCCAGCATTTT.

The chain combines TRBV4-3 with TRBJ2-1; 10 nucleotides align to TRBD2. From germline, CDR1 is LGHNA and CDR2 YSLEER. V lost 0 bases to trimming and J lost 8 bases; unmatched junction nucleotides: 10. The CDR3 has 17 residues. CDR3 amino acids: CASSQDRASGGAYEQFF. CDR3 nucleotides: TGCGCCAGCAGCCAAGATCGGGCAAGCGGGGGGGCCTATGAGCAGTTCTTC.

The V call is TRBV9, the J call TRBJ2-7, with TRBD2 matching over 8 bases. The CDR3 covers 14 residues. Germline trimming cut 4 bases from V and 2 bases from J; bases unmatched to any gene: 5. Germline CDR1 and CDR2: SGDLS and YYNGEE. CDR3 sequence reads: CASSPGGVAYEQYF. The CDR3 nucleotides read TGTGCCAGCAGCCCCGGGGGGGTAGCCTACGAGCAGTACTTC. The full variable domain, its missing parts supplied by reference TRBV9 and TRBJ2-7, is DSGVTQTPKHLITATGQRVTLRCSPRSGDLSVYWYQQSLDQGLQFLIQYYNGEERAKGNILERFSAQQFPDLHSELNLSSLELGDSALYFCASSPGGVAYEQYFGPGTRLTVT.

This clone was observed a few times. The chain is built from TRBV2 and TRBJ1-1; possible D gene TRBD1, 5 bases. The CDR3 loop spans 15 amino acids. Germline-derived CDR1 and CDR2 are SNHLY and FYNNEI. V was shortened by 2 bases and J by 0 bases, with 10 bases between the two germline ends. CDR3: CASSETQTVNTEAFF. The DNA for the CDR3 is TGTGCCAGCAGTGAAACGCAGACAGTGAACACTGAAGCTTTCTTT.

This clone occurred once. The chain couples TRBV6-6 to TRBJ2-5, with D possibly TRBD2 on 5 matching bases. Germline CDR1 is MNHNY and CDR2 is SVGAGI (reference sequence). Trimming cost V 6 bases and J 4 bases, with 15 bases left between them. CDR3 size: 14 residues. The CDR3: CASRNSGLGETQYF. The CDR3 nucleotides are TGTGCCAGCAGAAACAGCGGATTGGGAGAGACCCAGTACTTC.

This clone has a handful of counts. V is TRBV3-1 (or the pseudogene TRBV3-2) and J is TRBJ2-7; 11 nucleotides match TRBD1. J gave up 4 bases and V 5 bases, and 4 bases lay outside the gene matches. Germline V CDR1 and CDR2: LGHDT, YNNKEL (reference sequence). The CDR3 has 14 amino acids. The CDR3 is CASSSDRGRYEQYF. The DNA for the CDR3 is TGTGCCAGCAGCTCGGACAGGGGGCGATACGAGCAGTACTTC.

The rearrangement joins TRBV6-5 to TRBJ1-1; D gene ambiguous. V lost 10 bases, J lost 3 bases, and 9 bases lay in between. The CDR3 covers 11 residues. Looked up from germline, CDR1 is MNHEY and CDR2 is SVGAGI. CDR3 sequence: CAIVEYTEAFF. The CDR3, as DNA: TGTGCCATAGTAGAGTACACTGAAGCTTTCTTT.

The chain couples TRBV25-1 to TRBJ2-1; 8 bases fit TRBD1. V shed 5 bases, J shed 7 bases, and the junction held 10 bases outside the gene matches. Germline V gene sequence: CDR1 MGHDK, CDR2 SYGVNS. The CDR3 is 15 amino acids. The CDR3 bases are TGTGCCAGCAGTCGGGCAGGGGGCAGATTGAATGAGCAGTTCTTC. Its translation is CASSRAGGRLNEQFF.

The J gene is TRBJ1-2, the V gene TRBV13, with TRBD1 identical over 7 bases. V shed 5 bases, J shed 4 bases, and the junction held 13 bases outside the gene matches. The CDR3 covers 16 residues. Germline V gene sequence: CDR1 PRHDT, CDR2 FYEKMQ (reference sequence). CDR3 residues: CASSLKYHRDSYGYTF. In DNA, the CDR3 is TGTGCCAGCAGCCTCAAGTACCACCGGGACAGCTATGGCTACACCTTC.

V and J are TRBV5-1 and TRBJ2-1; 7 bases line up with TRBD1. CDR3 length: 14 residues. CDR1 is SGHRS, CDR2 YFSETQ, per germline. Germline trimming cut 7 bases from V and 2 bases from J; bases unmatched to any gene: 6. The CDR3 region has the DNA TGCGCCAGCGTTGAGCAGGGGGCCTACAATGAGCAGTTCTTC. Its protein is CASVEQGAYNEQFF.

This clone has more than one count but fewer than ten. The rearrangement joins TRBV5-6 to TRBJ2-7, with 8 bases that match TRBD1. This CDR3 has 18 residues. Trimming at V came to 3 bases and at J to 0 bases, leaving 14 bases not matched to a gene. Germline-derived CDR1 and CDR2 are SGHDT and YYEEEE. CDR3 residues: CASSSKPIPGQDSYEQYF. CDR3 coding DNA: TGTGCCAGCAGCTCTAAACCGATTCCGGGACAGGACTCCTACGAGCAGTACTTC.

The chain links TRBV4-1 to TRBJ1-4; D ambiguous. CDR3 length: 18 amino acids. Germline loops: CDR1 MGHRA, CDR2 YSYEKL. Trimming removed 1 base at V and 0 bases at J, with 15 bases between. The CDR3 nucleotides read TGCGCCAGCAGCCAAGCTCCAGCGGCGACGGCAACTAATGAAAAACTGTTTTTT. Its protein is CASSQAPAATATNEKLFF.

This chain uses TRBV5-6 with TRBJ2-1, with 7 bases that match TRBD1. Germline values: CDR1 SGHDT, CDR2 YYEEEE. J was trimmed by 8 bases and V by 1 base; bases with no gene match: 0. The CDR3 totals 12 residues. The CDR3 region has the DNA TGTGCCAGCAGCTTGACAGGGGATGAGCAGTTCTTC. Translated, it gives CASSLTGDEQFF.

This CDR3 reads CASSLDSLGGSTDTQYF. The CDR3 DNA is TGTGCCAGCAGCTTAGATTCACTGGGAGGGAGCACAGATACGCAGTATTTT. V gene TRBV11-3 combines with J gene TRBJ2-3, with 7 bases lining up with TRBD2. CDR1 and CDR2 (germline): SGHNT, YENEEA. There are 17 residues in the CDR3. J was trimmed by 0 bases and V by 0 bases; bases with no gene match: 6.

The rearrangement links TRBV7-9 to TRBJ2-2; the match to TRBD1 covers 7 bases. Germline-derived CDR1 and CDR2 are SEHNR and FQNEAQ (reference sequence). J was trimmed by 2 bases and V by 5 bases; bases with no gene match: 8. This CDR3 contains 16 residues. The CDR3 DNA sequence: TGTGCCAGCAGCGCCACCGGGACAGACAACACCGGGGAGCTGTTTTTT. It encodes CASSATGTDNTGELFF.

V and J are TRBV19 and TRBJ2-2; 10 bases are shared with TRBD1. J was trimmed by 5 bases and V by 5 bases; bases with no gene match: 8. Germline loops: CDR1 LNHDA, CDR2 SQIVND (reference sequence). CDR3 length: 16 amino acids. The chain's CDR3 is CASSPPDRGLTGELFF. The CDR3 DNA reads as TGTGCCAGTAGTCCGCCAGACAGGGGGCTTACCGGGGAGCTGTTTTTT.

The genes are TRBV18 and TRBJ2-2, with D possibly being TRBD1 (5 bases). The CDR3 spans 16 residues. V was trimmed by 5 bases and J by 4 bases, leaving 17 bases between them. Germline V lookup: CDR1 KGHSH, CDR2 LQKENI. CDR3 bases: TGTGCCAGCTCATTCGCCCAGGGCCTTATCACCGGGGAGCTGTTTTTT. Encoded protein: CASSFAQGLITGELFF.

The genes are TRBV9 and TRBJ1-6; TRBD1 agrees at 7 bases. This CDR3 has 15 amino acids. CDR1 and CDR2 (germline): SGDLS, YYNGEE. The trim removed 2 bases at V and 4 bases at J, leaving 3 bases unmatched. As DNA, the CDR3 is TGTGCCAGCAGCGTTGGACAGGCTTATAATTCACCCCTCCACTTT. This codes for CASSVGQAYNSPLHF.

The rearrangement joins TRBV7-9 to TRBJ2-1; D perhaps matches TRBD2 (5 bases). The germline V and J ends were trimmed by 5 bases and 7 bases, with 15 bases remaining between them. The germline CDR1 and CDR2 sequences are SEHNR and FQNEAQ (reference sequence). This CDR3 is built from 14 residues. CDR3 amino acids: CASSPLLLGNEQFF. As DNA, the CDR3 is TGTGCCAGCAGCCCGCTCTTACTAGGAAATGAGCAGTTCTTC.

The CDR3 here is CASSFMAGVDQPQHF. DNA of the CDR3: TGTGCCAGCAGCTTCATGGCGGGGGTGGATCAGCCCCAGCATTTT. The V call is TRBV7-8, the J call TRBJ1-5, with D perhaps matching TRBD1 (5 bases). Germline assignment: CDR1 SGHVS and CDR2 FQNEAQ. Trimming removed 3 bases at V and 5 bases at J, with 14 bases between. This CDR3 is 15 amino acids long.